This paragraph covers one T cell receptor (beta chain) sequence. Its specificity is not known. The entry originates in a study of blood T cells in healthy people across ages. Study-wide findings and caveats: Whereas aged donors had fewer naive CD4+ cells, long-lived donors had more of them and higher diversity. TCR beta diversity was tightly associated with the proportion of naive T cells. The unsorted PBMCs prevented any conclusive comparison of naive versus antigen-experienced cells. A roughly linear age-dependent decrease characterized TCR beta diversity per million T cells.

The second PCR ran 7 to 11 cycles with a sample-barcoded 5' primer and J-beta primers. TCRdb passed the 5' RACE reads through MiXCR, listing each CDR3 protein once. The sample lists 1.5 million or so distinct CDR3 sequences; roughly 43% were seen once. CDR1 and CDR2 (germline): SEHNR, FQNEAQ (reference sequence). Trimming took off 7 bases at V and 2 bases at J, with 8 bases between the two ends. The CDR3 runs to 12 residues. The sample consisted of blood. The chain links TRBV7-9 to TRBJ2-5; D unclear. The receptor was derived from a woman aged 18 to 35 in good health. CDR3 in DNA: TGTGCCAGCACCGGGCCGCAAGAGACCCAGTACTTC. Protein sequence: CASTGPQETQYF.